A single sample is the source of the 12 T cell receptor beta chains below, sequenced in a study of tumor T cells in aggressive B-cell lymphoma (dated by TCRdb to the late 2010s). Libraries were prepared through the immunoSEQ multiplex PCR assay. TCRdb took over this immuneACCESS table, retaining in-frame rearrangements with V and J assigned. Such tables are incomplete; in checked studies, under half of the missing clones stem from an unresolved V gene, and the remainder is unexplained. This sample holds approximately 10,000 clones; 65% to 90% were observed only once. The ten largest clones take up around 4% of the sample. Material for sequencing was tumor tissue. These receptors all stem from an adult with diffuse large B cell lymphoma.

This clone was picked up a small number of times. V and J are TRBV19 and TRBJ1-4; D remains unclear. The germline V gene encodes CDR1 LNHDA and CDR2 SQIVND (reference sequence). V dropped 10 bases and J dropped 4 bases, with 7 bases sitting between them. The CDR3 totals 11 residues. The chain's CDR3 is CATIYNEKLFF. In DNA, the CDR3 is TGTGCCACTATATATAATGAAAAACTGTTTTTT.

This chain uses TRBV7-2 with TRBJ2-5; D possibly uses TRBD1 or TRBD2 (5 bases each). The J call is uncertain, as TRBJ2-7 better fits the DNA end. Germline V gene sequence: CDR1 SGHTA, CDR2 FQGNSA. This CDR3 has 15 residues. This CDR3 is CASSLSGLGDYEQYF. For the CDR3, the DNA is TGTGCCAGCAGCTTATCCGGACTGGGGGACTACGAGCAGTACTTC.

The V call is TRBV28, the J call TRBJ2-1; 8 positions match TRBD2. The CDR3 sequence is 14 residues long. The V gene end was trimmed by 4 bases and the J gene end by 6 bases; junction bases not matched to a gene: 5. Germline CDR1 reads MDHEN; CDR2 reads SYDVKM. CDR3: CASSYERELNEQFF. Written as DNA, the CDR3 is TGTGCCAGCAGTTATGAGCGGGAGCTCAATGAGCAGTTCTTC. Looking up the rest from reference TRBV28 and TRBJ2-1 gives the full variable domain: DVKVTQSSRYLVKRTGEKVFLECVQDMDHENMFWYRQDPGLGLRLIYFSYDVKMKEKGDIPEGYSVSREKKERFSLILESASTNQTSMYLCASSYERELNEQFFGPGTRLTVL.

This clone was counted a few times. The V call is TRBV7-2, the J call TRBJ1-4; 10 bases line up with TRBD1. The CDR3 extends over 16 amino acids. V lost 4 bases and J lost 8; bases outside the gene matches: 10. Germline V gene lookup returns CDR1 SGHTA and CDR2 FQGNSA. The CDR3 reads CASSSPPGQGNEKLFF. The CDR3 bases are TGTGCCAGCAGCTCACCCCCGGGACAGGGGAACGAAAAACTGTTTTTT.

This chain connects TRBV19 to TRBJ2-1, with D perhaps matching TRBD2 (7 bases). CDR1 is LNHDA and CDR2 is SQIVND in the germline V gene (reference sequence). V was shortened by 7 bases and J by 0 bases, with 13 bases between the two germline ends. The CDR3 extends over 15 amino acids. Written as DNA, the CDR3 is TGTGCCAGTACCCCCGGGGGGCTCTCCTACAATGAGCAGTTCTTC. As protein: CASTPGGLSYNEQFF.

The rearrangement uses TRBV28 and TRBJ2-2; TRBD1 matches at 9 bases. The CDR3 is 16 residues long. Trimming took 1 base from V and 4 from J; bases not matched to a gene: 4. Germline CDR1 reads MDHEN; CDR2 reads SYDVKM. CDR3 protein: CASSLLGQGVTGELFF. The DNA for the CDR3 is TGTGCCAGCAGTTTATTGGGACAGGGAGTCACCGGGGAGCTGTTTTTT.

This chain links TRBV6-4 with TRBJ2-1; D perhaps matches TRBD2 (7 bases). Germline CDR1 is MRHNA and CDR2 is SNTAGT. The V end lost 5 bases, the J end lost 7 bases, and 15 bases lay between the germline ends. There are 14 residues in the CDR3. The CDR3 DNA is TGTGCCAGCAGTTGGACCGGGGGGCAGAATGAGCAGTTCTTC. This translates into CASSWTGGQNEQFF.

The V gene is TRBV11-3, the J gene TRBJ2-1; 11 nucleotides line up with TRBD2. V lost 5 bases and J lost 2; bases outside the gene matches: 8. The CDR3 loop spans 17 amino acids. Germline V CDR1 and CDR2: SGHNT, YENEEA. The CDR3 coding sequence is TGTGCCAGCAGCCAGGCCCTAGCGGGAGGCGCCTACAATGAGCAGTTCTTC. As protein: CASSQALAGGAYNEQFF.

The rearrangement links TRBV10-3 to TRBJ2-5; maybe TRBD1 (6 bases). V was clipped by 10 bases and J by 5 bases, with 14 bases between them. The CDR3 consists of 12 residues. In germline, CDR1 is ENHRY, CDR2 SYGVKD. The CDR3 bases are TGTGCCACCGGGACACCGGAGGAGACCCAGTACTTC. This encodes CATGTPEETQYF.

The rearrangement uses TRBV27 and TRBJ1-2, with D perhaps matching TRBD1 (5 bases). Trimming stripped 10 bases from V and 7 bases from J, with 22 bases between. The germline V gene encodes CDR1 MNHEY and CDR2 SMNVEV (reference sequence). The CDR3 contains 14 residues. CDR3 residues: CATRPSRQSLGYTF. The CDR3 DNA follows: TGTGCCACCAGACCAAGTAGACAGTCTCTTGGCTACACCTTC.

This sequence joins TRBV5-1 and TRBJ2-2, with 7 bases aligning to TRBD2. The junction had 8 bases not matched to a gene; V was cut back by 0 bases and J by 6 bases. CDR3 length equals 16 residues. Per the germline V gene, CDR1 is SGHRS and CDR2 is YFSETQ. The CDR3 nucleotides read TGCGCCAGCAGCTTGGAGGTGGCTAGCGGAGCCGGGGAGCTGTTTTTT. It specifies CASSLEVASGAGELFF.

J is TRBJ2-7 and V is TRBV11-2; TRBD1 aligns across 7 bases. V was pared by 1 base and J by 5 bases, with 14 bases of the junction left unmatched. The CDR3 has 17 amino acids. Germline CDR1 is SGHAT and CDR2 is FQNNGV. CDR3 protein: CASSLVRKRQGRNEQYF. The CDR3 nucleotides are TGTGCCAGCAGCTTAGTGCGGAAACGACAGGGCAGGAACGAGCAGTACTTC.